This T cell receptor (beta chain) was recovered during a study of shared T cell receptors in the human thymus. The CDR3 covers 12 residues. The V gene lost 1 base and the J gene lost 3 bases, with 4 bases spanning the gap. CDR1 and CDR2 (germline): SGHVS, FNYEAQ. Libraries were prepared by immunoSEQ multiplex PCR; TCRdb keeps only in-frame clonotypes and omits some of them. The sample lists almost 550,000 clones, 75% to 85% occurring once. The same data also contributed to another study, on human thymus T cells. From that paper: Resections removed during corrective heart surgery provided the thymus tissue used.

Sequencing was performed on thymocytes. This chain joins TRBV7-6 and TRBJ2-7; D remains unclear. The source is a boy under two years old with a congenital heart defect. The CDR3 protein is CASSLGDYEQYF. CDR3 sequence (DNA): TGTGCCAGCAGCTTAGGAGACTACGAGCAGTACTTC. The complete variable domain, with remaining parts taken from reference TRBV7-6 and TRBJ2-7, reads GAGVSQSPRYKVTKRGQDVALRCDPISGHVSLYWYRQALGQGPEFLTYFNYEAQQDKSGLPNDRFSAERPEGSISTLTIQRTEQRDSAMYRCASSLGDYEQYFGPGTRLTVT.